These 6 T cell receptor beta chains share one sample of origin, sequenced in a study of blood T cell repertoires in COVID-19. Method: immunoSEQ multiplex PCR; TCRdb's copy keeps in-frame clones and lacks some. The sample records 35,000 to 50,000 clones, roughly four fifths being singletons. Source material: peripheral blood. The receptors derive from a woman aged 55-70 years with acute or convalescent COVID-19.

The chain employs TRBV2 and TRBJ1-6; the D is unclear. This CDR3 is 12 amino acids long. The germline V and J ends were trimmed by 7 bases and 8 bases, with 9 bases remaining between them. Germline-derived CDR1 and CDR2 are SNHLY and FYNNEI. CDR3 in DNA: TGTGCCAGCAACTACGGGGATTCACCCCTCCACTTT. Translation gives CASNYGDSPLHF. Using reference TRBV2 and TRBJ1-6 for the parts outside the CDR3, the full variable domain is EPEVTQTPSHQVTQMGQEVILRCVPISNHLYFYWYRQILGQKVEFLVSFYNNEISEKSEIFDDQFSVERPDGSNFTLKIRSTKLEDSAMYFCASNYGDSPLHFGNGTRLTVT.

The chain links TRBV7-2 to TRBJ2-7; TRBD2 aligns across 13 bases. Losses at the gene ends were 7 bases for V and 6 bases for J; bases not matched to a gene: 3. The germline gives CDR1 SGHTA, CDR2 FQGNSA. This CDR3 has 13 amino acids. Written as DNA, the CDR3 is TGTGCCAGCAAACTAGCGGGGGGGCCCGAGCAGTACTTC. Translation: CASKLAGGPEQYF.

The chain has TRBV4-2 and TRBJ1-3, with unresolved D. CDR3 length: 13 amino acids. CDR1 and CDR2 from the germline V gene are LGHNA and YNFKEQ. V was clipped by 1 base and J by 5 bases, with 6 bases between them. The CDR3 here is CASSQGARNTIYF. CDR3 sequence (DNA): TGTGCCAGCAGCCAAGGGGCCAGAAACACCATATATTTT.

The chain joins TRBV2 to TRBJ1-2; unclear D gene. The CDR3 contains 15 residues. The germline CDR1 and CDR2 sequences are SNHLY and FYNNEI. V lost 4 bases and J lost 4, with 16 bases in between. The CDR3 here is CASSGAVDGSYGYTF. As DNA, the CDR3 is TGTGCCAGCAGTGGGGCTGTGGATGGCAGCTATGGCTACACCTTC.

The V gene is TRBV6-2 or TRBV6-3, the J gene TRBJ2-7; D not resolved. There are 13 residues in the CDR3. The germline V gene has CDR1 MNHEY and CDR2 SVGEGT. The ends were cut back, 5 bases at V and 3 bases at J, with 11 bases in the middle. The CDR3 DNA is TGTGCCAGCAGTCGCTACAGAGACTACGAGCAGTACTTC. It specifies CASSRYRDYEQYF.

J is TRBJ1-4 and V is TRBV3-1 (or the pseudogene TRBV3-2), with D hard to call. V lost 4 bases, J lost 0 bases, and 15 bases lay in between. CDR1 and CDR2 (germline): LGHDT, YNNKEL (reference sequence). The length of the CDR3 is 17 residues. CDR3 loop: CASSPLGSFATNEKLFF. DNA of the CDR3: TGTGCCAGCAGCCCGTTGGGGAGCTTTGCAACTAATGAAAAACTGTTTTTT.